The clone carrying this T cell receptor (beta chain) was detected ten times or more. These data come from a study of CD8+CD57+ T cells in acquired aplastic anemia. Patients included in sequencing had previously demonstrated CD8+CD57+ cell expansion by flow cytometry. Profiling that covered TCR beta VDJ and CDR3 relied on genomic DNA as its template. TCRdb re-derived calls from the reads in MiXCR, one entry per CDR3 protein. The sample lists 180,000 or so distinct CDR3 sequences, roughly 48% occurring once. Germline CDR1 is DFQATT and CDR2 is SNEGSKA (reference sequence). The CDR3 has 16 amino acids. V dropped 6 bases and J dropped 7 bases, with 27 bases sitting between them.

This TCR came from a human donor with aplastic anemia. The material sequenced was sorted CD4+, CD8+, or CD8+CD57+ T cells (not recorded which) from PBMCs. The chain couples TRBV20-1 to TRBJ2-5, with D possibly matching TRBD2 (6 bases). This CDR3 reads CSAPRGGATGRGTQYF. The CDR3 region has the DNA TGCAGTGCCCCCCGTGGAGGGGCCACGGGGCGGGGGACCCAGTACTTC.